The rows below give T cell receptor beta chains drawn from one sample of a study of T cells expressing NK-cell markers. Using the 5' RACE reads, TCRdb records one entry per CDR3 protein without DNA. Reported are over 150,000 distinct CDR3 sequences; the ten largest clones contain less than 40%. Sequenced: blood T cells: a sorted CD56 or NKG2C T cell subset, CD4+ or CD8+ T cells, or bulk PBMC T cells (not recorded which). These receptors were taken from a woman aged 45-60 years in good health. The CDR3 runs from the conserved cysteine through the conserved F or W.

TRBV7-9,16,TRBJ2-2,CASSAPREGGTGELFF
TRBV9,14,TRBJ1-1,CASSATGGNTEAFF
TRBV5-1,11,TRBJ1-1,CASSLSQEAFF
TRBV9,13,TRBJ2-3,CASRKGGEDTQYF
TRBV27,15,TRBJ1-1,CASRERGGLNTEAFF
TRBV4-1,14,TRBJ2-3,CASSQDAEGDTQYF
TRBV24-1,11,TRBJ1-3,CATSAGNTIYF
TRBV7-9,13,TRBJ2-1,CASSWEQGVQQFF
TRBV7-9,16,TRBJ2-6,CATLSQRVSGANVLTF
TRBV6-2/TRBV6-3,14,TRBJ2-4,CASSYPGQGYIQYF
TRBV15,15,TRBJ2-5,CATSIRLTEQETQYF
TRBV2,15,TRBJ1-1,CASSEQASMNTEAFF
TRBV4-1,15,TRBJ2-1,CASKNLNGVYNEQFF
TRBV5-1,15,TRBJ2-1,CASSPEGDSYNEQFF
TRBV6-5,13,TRBJ2-1,CASSPGEGNEQFF
TRBV7-9,16,TRBJ1-3,CASSLGTDPGGNTIYF
TRBV4-1,17,TRBJ2-7,CASSQESGDGGDYEQYF
TRBV11-2,15,TRBJ1-2,CASNPGNRASDGYTF
TRBV29-1,13,TRBJ2-2,CSADQGYTGELFF
TRBV12-3/TRBV12-4,14,TRBJ1-1,CASVLGGPNTEAFF
TRBV29-1,11,TRBJ2-1,CSVGVQNEQFF
TRBV11-1,13,TRBJ2-1,CASSFSGEEEQFF
TRBV7-2,14,TRBJ2-7,CASSFWTGSYEQYF
TRBV27,13,TRBJ1-1,CASSPFPNTEAFF
TRBV7-6,15,TRBJ2-1,CASSLDSQAYNEQFF
TRBV29-1,19,TRBJ2-5,CSVDKVGDRAGPSQETQYF
TRBV7-3,13,TRBJ1-2,CASSPWGAYGYTF
TRBV25-1,14,TRBJ2-1,CASSTSGSNNEQFF
TRBV7-9,12,TRBJ1-1,CASSSRFTKAFF
TRBV11-3,21,TRBJ2-2,CASSPRPGSGLHPANTGELFF